This T cell receptor beta chain was documented in a study of cytomegalovirus exposure and HLA in healthy donors. Study conclusions and caveats: Accounts indicate the classifier identified cytomegalovirus status with strong specificity and sensitivity. Confirmation in vitro established that three CMV-associated chains were specific for CMV antigens.

For this clone: Its antigen remains unknown.

V gave up 4 bases and J gave up 7 bases; unmatched junction bases: 3. The CDR3 length is 13 residues. The germline CDR1 and CDR2 sequences are SEHNR and FQNEAQ (reference sequence). Measured with immunoSEQ multiplex PCR; TCRdb has only the in-frame clones, and not every one. The data hold 110,000 or so clones, with more than 70% observed a single time. The sequenced sample consisted of PBMCs. V and J are TRBV7-9 and TRBJ1-5; TRBD1 matches at 8 bases. This TCR was recovered from a man younger than 35 in good health and CMV-seronegative. The CDR3 nucleotides are TGTGCCAGCAGCTCCGCAGGGGGCCAGCCCCAGCATTTT. As protein: CASSSAGGQPQHF.